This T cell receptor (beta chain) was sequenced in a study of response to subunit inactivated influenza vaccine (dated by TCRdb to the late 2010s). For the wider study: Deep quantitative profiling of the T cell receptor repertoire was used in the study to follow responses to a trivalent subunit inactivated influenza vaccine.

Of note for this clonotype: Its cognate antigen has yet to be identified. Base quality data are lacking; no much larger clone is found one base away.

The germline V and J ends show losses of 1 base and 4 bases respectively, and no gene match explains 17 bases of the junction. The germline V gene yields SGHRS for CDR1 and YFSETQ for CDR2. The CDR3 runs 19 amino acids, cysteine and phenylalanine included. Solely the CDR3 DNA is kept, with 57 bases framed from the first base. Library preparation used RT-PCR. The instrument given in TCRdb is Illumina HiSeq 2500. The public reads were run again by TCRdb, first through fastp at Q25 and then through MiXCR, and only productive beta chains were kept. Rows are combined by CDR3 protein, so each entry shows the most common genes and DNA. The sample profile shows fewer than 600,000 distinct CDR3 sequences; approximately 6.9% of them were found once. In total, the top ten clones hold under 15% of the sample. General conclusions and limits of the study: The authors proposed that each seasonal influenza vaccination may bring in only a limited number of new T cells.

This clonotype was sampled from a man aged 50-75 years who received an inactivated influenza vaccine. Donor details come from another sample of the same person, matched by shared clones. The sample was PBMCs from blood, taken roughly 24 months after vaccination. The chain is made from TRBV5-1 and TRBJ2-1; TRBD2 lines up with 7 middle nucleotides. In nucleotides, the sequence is TGCGCCAGCAGCTTGATCAGAGCGGGGAGGAGGGTCGGGTACAATGAGCAGTTCTTC. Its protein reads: CASSLIRAGRRVGYNEQFF.